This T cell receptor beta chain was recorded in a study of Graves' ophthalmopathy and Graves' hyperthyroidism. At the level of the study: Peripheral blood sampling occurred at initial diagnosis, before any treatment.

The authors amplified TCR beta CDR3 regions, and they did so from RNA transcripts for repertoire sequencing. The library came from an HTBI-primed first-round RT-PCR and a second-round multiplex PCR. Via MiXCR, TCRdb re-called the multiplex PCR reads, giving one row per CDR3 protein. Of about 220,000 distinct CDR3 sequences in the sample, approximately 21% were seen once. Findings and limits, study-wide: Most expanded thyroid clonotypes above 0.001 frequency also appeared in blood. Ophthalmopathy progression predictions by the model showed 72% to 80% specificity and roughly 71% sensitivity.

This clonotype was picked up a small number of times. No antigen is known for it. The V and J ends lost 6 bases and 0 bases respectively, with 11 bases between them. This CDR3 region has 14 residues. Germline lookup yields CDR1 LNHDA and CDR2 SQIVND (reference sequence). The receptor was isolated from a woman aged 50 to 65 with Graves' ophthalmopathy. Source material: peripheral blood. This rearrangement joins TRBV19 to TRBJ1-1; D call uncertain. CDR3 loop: CASRLWRMNTEAFF. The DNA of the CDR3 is TGTGCCAGTAGGTTGTGGCGGATGAACACTGAAGCTTTCTTT.